The sequence of this T cell receptor (beta chain) was determined in a study of chemoradiotherapy in HPV16-positive cancers. At the level of the study: Candidate HPV-specific clones and shared TCR motifs came from a couple of HPV16-positive patients.

Over chemoradiotherapy, repertoires were sampled more than once. This CDR3 is built from 16 residues. Germline V gene sequence: CDR1 SGHVS, CDR2 FQNEAQ. The junction had 13 bases not matched to a gene; V was cut back by 5 bases and J by 4 bases. Study conclusions and caveats: HPV-specific T cells were functionally defined from only two HPV16-positive patients.

The protocol was immunoSEQ multiplex PCR, while the TCRdb copy is restricted to in-frame clones and leaves out a portion. The data contain roughly 980 clones, around 90% of them seen just once; the ten biggest clones take up about 8.3%. Notes on this clone: Its antigen remains unknown.

The chain couples TRBV7-8 to TRBJ2-7; 8 bases are a match to TRBD2. Specimen: tumor tissue, collected from a patient who underwent chemoradiotherapy. This TCR was sampled from a human donor with HPV-associated anogenital cancer. The CDR3 nucleotides are TGTGCCAGCAGCAGAGAGGAGGCGGGGACTAGGTACGAGCAGTACTTC. It codes for CASSREEAGTRYEQYF.